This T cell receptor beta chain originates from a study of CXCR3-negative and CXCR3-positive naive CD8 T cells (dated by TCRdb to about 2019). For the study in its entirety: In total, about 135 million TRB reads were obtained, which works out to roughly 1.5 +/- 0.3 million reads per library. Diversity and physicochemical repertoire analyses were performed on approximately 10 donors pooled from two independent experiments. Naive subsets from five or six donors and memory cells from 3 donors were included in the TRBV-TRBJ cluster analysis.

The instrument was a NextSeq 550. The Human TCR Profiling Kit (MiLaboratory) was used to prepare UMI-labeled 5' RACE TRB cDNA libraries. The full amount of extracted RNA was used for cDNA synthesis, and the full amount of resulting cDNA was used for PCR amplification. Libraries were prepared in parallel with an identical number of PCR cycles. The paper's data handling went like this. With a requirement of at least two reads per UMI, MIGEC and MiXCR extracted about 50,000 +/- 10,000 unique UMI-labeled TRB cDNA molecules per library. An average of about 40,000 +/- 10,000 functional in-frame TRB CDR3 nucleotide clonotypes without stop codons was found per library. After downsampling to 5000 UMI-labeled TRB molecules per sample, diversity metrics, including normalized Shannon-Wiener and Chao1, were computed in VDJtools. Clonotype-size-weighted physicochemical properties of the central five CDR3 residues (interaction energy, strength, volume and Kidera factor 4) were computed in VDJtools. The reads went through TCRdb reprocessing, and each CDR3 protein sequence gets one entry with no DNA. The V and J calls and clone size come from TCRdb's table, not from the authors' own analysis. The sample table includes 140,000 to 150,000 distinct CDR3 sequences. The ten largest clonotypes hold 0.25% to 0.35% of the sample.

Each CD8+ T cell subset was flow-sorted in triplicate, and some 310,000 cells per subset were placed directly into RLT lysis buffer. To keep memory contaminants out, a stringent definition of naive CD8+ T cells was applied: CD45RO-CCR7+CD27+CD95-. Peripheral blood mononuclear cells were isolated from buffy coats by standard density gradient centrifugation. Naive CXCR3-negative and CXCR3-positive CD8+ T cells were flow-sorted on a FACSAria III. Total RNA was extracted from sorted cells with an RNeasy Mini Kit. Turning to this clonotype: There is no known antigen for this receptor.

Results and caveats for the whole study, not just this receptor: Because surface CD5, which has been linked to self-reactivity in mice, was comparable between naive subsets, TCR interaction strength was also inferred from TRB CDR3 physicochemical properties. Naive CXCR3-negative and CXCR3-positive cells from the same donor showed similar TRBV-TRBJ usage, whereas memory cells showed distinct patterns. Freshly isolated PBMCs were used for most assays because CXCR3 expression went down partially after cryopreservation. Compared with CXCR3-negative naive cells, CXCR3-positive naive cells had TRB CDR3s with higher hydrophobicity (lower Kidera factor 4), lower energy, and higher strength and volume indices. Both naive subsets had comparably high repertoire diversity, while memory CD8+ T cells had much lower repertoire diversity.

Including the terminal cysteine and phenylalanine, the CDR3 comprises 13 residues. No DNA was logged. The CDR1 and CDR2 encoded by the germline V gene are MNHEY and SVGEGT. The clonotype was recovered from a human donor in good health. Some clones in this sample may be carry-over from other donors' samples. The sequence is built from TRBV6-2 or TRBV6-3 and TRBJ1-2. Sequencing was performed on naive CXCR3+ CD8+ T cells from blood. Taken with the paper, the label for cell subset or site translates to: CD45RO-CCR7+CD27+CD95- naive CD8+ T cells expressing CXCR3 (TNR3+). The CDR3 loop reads CASSSTVNYGYTF.